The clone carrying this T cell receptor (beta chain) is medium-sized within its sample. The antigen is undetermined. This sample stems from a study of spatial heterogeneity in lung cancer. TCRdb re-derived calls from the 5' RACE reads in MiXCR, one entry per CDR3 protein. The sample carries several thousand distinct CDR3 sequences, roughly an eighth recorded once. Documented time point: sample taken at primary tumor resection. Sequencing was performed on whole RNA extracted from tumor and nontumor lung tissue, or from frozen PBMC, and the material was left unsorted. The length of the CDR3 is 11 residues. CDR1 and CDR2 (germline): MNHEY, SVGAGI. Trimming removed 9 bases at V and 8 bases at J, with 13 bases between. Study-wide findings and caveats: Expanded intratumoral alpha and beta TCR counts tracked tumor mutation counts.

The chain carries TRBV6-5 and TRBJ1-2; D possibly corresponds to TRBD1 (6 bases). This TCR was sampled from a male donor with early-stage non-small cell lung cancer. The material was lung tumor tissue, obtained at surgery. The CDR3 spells CASRTAEGYTF. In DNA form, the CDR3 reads TGTGCCAGTCGGACAGCTGAAGGCTACACCTTC.